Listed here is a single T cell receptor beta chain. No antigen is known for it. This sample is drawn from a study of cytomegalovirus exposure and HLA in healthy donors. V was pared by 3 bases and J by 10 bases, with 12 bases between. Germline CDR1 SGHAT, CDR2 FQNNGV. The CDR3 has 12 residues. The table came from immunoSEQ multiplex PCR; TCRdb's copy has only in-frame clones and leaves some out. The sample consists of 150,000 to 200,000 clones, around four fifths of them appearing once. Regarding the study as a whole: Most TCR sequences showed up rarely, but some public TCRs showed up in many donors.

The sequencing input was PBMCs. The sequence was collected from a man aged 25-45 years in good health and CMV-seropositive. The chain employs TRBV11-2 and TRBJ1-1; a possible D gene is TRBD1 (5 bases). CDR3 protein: CASSLRGFVAFF. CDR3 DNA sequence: TGTGCCAGCAGCTTGCGGGGGTTCGTAGCTTTCTTT.